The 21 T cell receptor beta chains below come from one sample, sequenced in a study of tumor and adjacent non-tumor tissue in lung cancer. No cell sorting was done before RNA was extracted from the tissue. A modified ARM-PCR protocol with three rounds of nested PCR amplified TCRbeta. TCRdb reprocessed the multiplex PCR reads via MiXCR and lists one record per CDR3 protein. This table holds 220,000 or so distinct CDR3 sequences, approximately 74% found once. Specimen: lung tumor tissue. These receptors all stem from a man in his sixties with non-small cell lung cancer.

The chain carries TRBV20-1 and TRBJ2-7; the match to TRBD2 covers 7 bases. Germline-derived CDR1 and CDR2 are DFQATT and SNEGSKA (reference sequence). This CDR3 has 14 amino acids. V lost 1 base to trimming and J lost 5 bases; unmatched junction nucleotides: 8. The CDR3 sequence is CSARASSGRDEQYF. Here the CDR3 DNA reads TGCAGTGCTAGAGCGTCTAGTGGGAGGGACGAGCAGTACTTC.

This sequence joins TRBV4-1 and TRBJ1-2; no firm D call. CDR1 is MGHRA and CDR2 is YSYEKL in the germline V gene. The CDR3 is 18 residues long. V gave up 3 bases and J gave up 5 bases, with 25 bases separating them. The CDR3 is CASSQGVRQAIRLYGYTF. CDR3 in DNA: TGCGCCAGCAGCCAGGGTGTGCGGCAGGCCATTAGACTATATGGCTACACCTTC.

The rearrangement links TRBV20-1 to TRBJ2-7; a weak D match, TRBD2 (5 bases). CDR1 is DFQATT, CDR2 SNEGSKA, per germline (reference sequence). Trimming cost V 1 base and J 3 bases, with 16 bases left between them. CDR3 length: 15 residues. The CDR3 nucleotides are TGCAGTGCTAGAGGGGAGAAGCATAGCCTCTACGAGCAGTACTTC. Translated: CSARGEKHSLYEQYF.

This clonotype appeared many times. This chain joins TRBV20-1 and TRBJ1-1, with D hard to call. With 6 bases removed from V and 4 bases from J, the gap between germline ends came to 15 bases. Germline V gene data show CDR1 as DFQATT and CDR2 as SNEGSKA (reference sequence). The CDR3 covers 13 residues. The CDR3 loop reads CSALRGWGTEAFF. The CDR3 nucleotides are TGCAGTGCACTCAGAGGCTGGGGCACTGAAGCTTTCTTT.

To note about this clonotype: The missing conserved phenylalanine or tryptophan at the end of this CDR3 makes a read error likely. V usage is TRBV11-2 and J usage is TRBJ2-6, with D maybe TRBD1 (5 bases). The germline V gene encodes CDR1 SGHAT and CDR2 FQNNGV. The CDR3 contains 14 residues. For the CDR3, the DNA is TGTGCCAGCACTCCTATCCCTGGGGCCAATGTCCTGACTTCC. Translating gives CASTPIPGANVLTS.

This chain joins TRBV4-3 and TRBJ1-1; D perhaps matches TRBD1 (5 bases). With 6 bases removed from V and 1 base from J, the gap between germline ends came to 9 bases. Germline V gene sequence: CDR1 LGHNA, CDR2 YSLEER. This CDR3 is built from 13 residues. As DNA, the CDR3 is TGCGCCAGCAGGGGACGGGCGAACACTGAAGCTTTCTTT. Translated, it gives CASRGRANTEAFF.

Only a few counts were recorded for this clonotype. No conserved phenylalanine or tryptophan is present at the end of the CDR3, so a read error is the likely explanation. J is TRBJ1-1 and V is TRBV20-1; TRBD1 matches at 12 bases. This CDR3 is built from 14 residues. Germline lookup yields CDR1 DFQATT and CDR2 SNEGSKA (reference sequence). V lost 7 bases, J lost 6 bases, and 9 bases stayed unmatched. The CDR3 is CSVGTGGRSAEAFL. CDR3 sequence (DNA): TGCAGTGTTGGGACAGGGGGCAGGAGCGCTGAAGCTTTCCTT.

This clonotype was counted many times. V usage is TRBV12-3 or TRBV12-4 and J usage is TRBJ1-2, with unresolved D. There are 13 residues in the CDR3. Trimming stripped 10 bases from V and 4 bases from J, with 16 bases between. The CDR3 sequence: CANQQIPSYGYTF. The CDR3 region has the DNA TGTGCCAACCAGCAAATCCCTAGCTATGGCTACACCTTC.

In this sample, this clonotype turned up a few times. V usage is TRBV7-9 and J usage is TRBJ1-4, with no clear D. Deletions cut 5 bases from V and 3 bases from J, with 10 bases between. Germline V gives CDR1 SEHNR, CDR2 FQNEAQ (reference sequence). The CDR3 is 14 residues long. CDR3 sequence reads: CASSPAGANEKLFF. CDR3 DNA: TGTGCCAGCAGCCCGGCCGGGGCTAATGAAAAACTGTTTTTT. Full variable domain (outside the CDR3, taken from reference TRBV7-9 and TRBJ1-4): DTGVSQNPRHKITKRGQNVTFRCDPISEHNRLYWYRQTLGQGPEFLTYFQNEAQLEKSRLLSDRFSAERPKGSFSTLEIQRTEQGDSAMYLCASSPAGANEKLFFGSGTQLSVL.

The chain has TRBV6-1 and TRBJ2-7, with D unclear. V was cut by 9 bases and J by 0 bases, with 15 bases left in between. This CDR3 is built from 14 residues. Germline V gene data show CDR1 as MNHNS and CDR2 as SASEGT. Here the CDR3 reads CASTVEGSSYEQYF. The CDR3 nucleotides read TGTGCCAGTACTGTTGAAGGAAGCTCCTACGAGCAGTACTTC.

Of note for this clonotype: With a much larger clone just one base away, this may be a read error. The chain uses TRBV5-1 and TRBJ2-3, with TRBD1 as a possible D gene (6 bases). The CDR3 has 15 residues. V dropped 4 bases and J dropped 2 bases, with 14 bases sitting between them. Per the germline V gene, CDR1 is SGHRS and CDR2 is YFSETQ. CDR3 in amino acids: CASSNRYRVTDTQYF. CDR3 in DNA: TGCGCCAGCAGCAACCGGTACAGGGTCACAGATACGCAGTATTTT. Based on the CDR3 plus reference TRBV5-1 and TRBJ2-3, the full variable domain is KAGVTQTPRYLIKTRGQQVTLSCSPISGHRSVSWYQQTPGQGLQFLFEYFSETQRNKGNFPGRFSGRQFSNSRSEMNVSTLELGDSALYLCASSNRYRVTDTQYFGPGTRLTVL.

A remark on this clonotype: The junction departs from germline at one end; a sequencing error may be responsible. DNA of the CDR3: TGTGTCAGGAGCCGGACAGTCGACAACGAGCAGTTCTTC. It codes for CVRSRTVDNEQFF. The chain uses TRBV11-3 and TRBJ2-1, with D perhaps matching TRBD1 (6 bases). The CDR3 has 13 amino acids. The germline CDR1 and CDR2 sequences are SGHNT and YENEEA.

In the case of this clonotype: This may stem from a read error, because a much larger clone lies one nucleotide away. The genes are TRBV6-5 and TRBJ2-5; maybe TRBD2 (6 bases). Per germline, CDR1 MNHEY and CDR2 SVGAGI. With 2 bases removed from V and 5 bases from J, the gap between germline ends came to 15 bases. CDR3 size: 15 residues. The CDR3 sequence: CASSYQSRAGETQYF. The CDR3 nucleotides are TGTGCCAGCAGTTACCAGTCGAGAGCGGGTGAGACCCAGTACTTC.

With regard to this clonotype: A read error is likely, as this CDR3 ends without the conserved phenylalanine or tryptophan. The CDR3 protein is CAGSAWVGNQPQHY. CDR3 coding DNA: TGTGCCGGCAGTGCCTGGGTGGGCAATCAGCCCCAGCATTAT. V usage is TRBV6-1 and J usage is TRBJ1-5; no reliable D call. Germline assignment: CDR1 MNHNS and CDR2 SASEGT. The CDR3 covers 14 residues.

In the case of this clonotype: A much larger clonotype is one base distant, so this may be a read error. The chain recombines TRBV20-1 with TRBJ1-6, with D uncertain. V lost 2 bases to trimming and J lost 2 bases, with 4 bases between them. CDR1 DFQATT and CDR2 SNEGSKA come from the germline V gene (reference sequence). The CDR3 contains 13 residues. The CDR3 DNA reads TGCAGTGCTAGATGCACCTATAATTCACCCCTCCACTTT. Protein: CSARCTYNSPLHF.

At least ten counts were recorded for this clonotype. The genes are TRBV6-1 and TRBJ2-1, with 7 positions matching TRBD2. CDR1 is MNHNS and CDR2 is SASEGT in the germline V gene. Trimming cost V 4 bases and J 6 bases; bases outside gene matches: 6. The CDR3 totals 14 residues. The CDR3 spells CASSAISGGNEQFF. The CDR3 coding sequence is TGTGCCAGCAGTGCCATTTCGGGGGGCAATGAGCAGTTCTTC.

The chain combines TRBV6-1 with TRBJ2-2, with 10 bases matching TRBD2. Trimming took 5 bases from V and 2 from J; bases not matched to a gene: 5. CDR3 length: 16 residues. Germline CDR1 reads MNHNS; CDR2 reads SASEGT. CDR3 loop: CASSTGTSANTGELFF. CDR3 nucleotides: TGTGCCAGCAGTACCGGGACTAGCGCTAACACCGGGGAGCTGTTTTTT.

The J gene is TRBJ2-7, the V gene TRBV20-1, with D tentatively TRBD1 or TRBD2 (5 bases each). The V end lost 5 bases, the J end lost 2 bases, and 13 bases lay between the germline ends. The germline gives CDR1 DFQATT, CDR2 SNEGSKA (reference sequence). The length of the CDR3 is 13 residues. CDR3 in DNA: TGCAGTGCTGGAGTAGAGGGGACCTACGAGCAGTACTTC. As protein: CSAGVEGTYEQYF.

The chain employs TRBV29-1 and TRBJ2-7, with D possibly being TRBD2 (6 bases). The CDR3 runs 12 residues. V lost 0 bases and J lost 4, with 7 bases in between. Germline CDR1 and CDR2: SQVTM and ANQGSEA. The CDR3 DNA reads TGCAGCGTTGAAGACGGGAGTTACGAGCAGTACTTC. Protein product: CSVEDGSYEQYF.

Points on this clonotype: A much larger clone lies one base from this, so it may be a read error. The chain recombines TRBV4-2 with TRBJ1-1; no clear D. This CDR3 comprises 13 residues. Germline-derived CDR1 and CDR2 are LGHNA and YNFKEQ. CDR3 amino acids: CASSQRKNTDAFF. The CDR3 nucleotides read TGTGCCAGCAGCCAACGGAAGAACACTGACGCTTTCTTT.

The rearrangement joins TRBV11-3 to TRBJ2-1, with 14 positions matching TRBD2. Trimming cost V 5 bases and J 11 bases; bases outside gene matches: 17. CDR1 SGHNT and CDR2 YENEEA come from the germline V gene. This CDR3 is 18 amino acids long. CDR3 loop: CASSKSLPGLAGGPKQFF. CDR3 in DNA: TGTGCCAGCAGCAAGTCTTTACCAGGACTAGCGGGAGGCCCTAAGCAGTTCTTC.